This entry concerns a single T cell receptor (beta chain). Its target is not known. The sample belongs to a study of cytomegalovirus exposure and HLA in healthy donors. V lost 2 bases and J lost 7, with 9 bases in between. Germline V gene data show CDR1 as SGDLS and CDR2 as YYNGEE. This CDR3 region has 12 residues. Whole-study findings and limits: CMV serostatus was the sole immune exposure information available. TRBV6-2, TRBV6-3 and other indistinguishable V segments were excluded. In a later analysis, at a false discovery rate of 0.05, approximately 16,000 TCR beta sequences were associated with HLA alleles. The authors confirmed in vitro that a few CMV-associated chains were specific for CMV antigens.

Primers for the PCR totalled 60 Vbeta and 13 Jbeta. Generated by immunoSEQ multiplex PCR, the TCRdb table keeps only in-frame clones and is missing some. The top ten clones hold about 0.63% of a sample with under 150,000 clones, 80% to 85% of them seen once. V and J are TRBV9 and TRBJ2-5, with a weak D call TRBD2 (6 bases). The source material was PBMCs. The origin of this receptor is a man aged 18-30 years in good health and CMV-seronegative. The CDR3 sequence is CASSVIGGTQYF. In DNA, the CDR3 is TGTGCCAGCAGCGTCATCGGGGGGACCCAGTACTTC. The full variable domain, in which reference TRBV9 and TRBJ2-5 provide the parts outside the CDR3, is DSGVTQTPKHLITATGQRVTLRCSPRSGDLSVYWYQQSLDQGLQFLIQYYNGEERAKGNILERFSAQQFPDLHSELNLSSLELGDSALYFCASSVIGGTQYFGPGTRLLVL.